The 24 T cell receptor beta chains below all came from one sample that was sequenced in a study of shared clonotypes between healthy human individuals (dated by TCRdb to about 2020). The library was prepared using the immunoSEQ multiplex PCR assay. TCRdb obtained this table from immuneACCESS and retained in-frame rearrangements with V and J assigned. These tables miss some clones; where compared with another copy, unresolved V genes account for less than half of the shortfall, and the remainder is unexplained. The sample table contains over 2,000,000 clones; only one count was recorded for roughly 95% of them. Together, the top ten hold under 2% of the sample. CD8 naive samples were obtained by positive selection for CCR7 among CD45RO-negative cells, yielding a CD45RA+CCR7+ population from which TemRA cells were excluded. Source material: naive CD8+ T cells from PBMCs. Read against the paper, the sample's cell subset or site label means: CD45RA+CCR7+. The source is a man aged 18 to 30 in good health. Some clones in this sample may be carry-over from other donors' samples.

This sequence joins TRBV10-1 and TRBJ1-3; D call uncertain. V dropped 4 bases and J dropped 2 bases, with 15 bases sitting between them. This CDR3 is 16 amino acids long. Per the germline V gene, CDR1 is WNHNN and CDR2 is SYGVQD (reference sequence). CDR3 sequence reads: CASSVSRAPTGNTIYF. CDR3 bases: TGCGCCAGCAGTGTGTCGCGGGCCCCAACTGGAAACACCATATATTTT.

The CDR3 spells CASSYDRRGGDEQFF. The DNA for the CDR3 is TGTGCCAGCAGCTATGACAGGAGGGGTGGAGATGAGCAGTTCTTC. The chain links TRBV7-6 to TRBJ2-1; D is perhaps TRBD1 or TRBD2 (6 bases each). V lost 4 bases and J lost 8, with 18 bases in between. The CDR3 length is 15 residues. The germline gives CDR1 SGHVS, CDR2 FNYEAQ.

This chain connects TRBV19 to TRBJ1-1, with 7 bases identical to TRBD1. Germline assignment: CDR1 LNHDA and CDR2 SQIVND (reference sequence). CDR3 length equals 15 residues. The ends lost 6 bases at V and 3 bases at J; junction bases unmatched: 10. CDR3 coding DNA: TGTGCCAGTAGGGAGGTCAGGGGGAAGGACACTGAAGCTTTCTTT. Translation gives CASREVRGKDTEAFF.

CDR3 amino acids: CASSLSRSLEQYF. The CDR3 DNA follows: TGTGCCAGCAGTTTATCTAGATCTCTCGAGCAGTACTTC. J is TRBJ2-7 and V is TRBV27, with D unclear. With 0 bases removed from V and 6 bases from J, the gap between germline ends came to 9 bases. Germline lookup yields CDR1 MNHEY and CDR2 SMNVEV (reference sequence). The CDR3 consists of 13 residues.

The chain joins TRBV7-9 to TRBJ2-7; D may be TRBD1 or TRBD2 (5 bases each). The germline gives CDR1 SEHNR, CDR2 FQNEAQ (reference sequence). This CDR3 has 12 amino acids. Trimming pared 8 bases from V and 6 bases from J, leaving 14 bases between. The CDR3 reads CASLGVWGEQYF. DNA for the CDR3: TGTGCCAGCCTGGGGGTGTGGGGCGAGCAGTACTTC. The variable domain in full, completed from reference TRBV7-9 and TRBJ2-7, reads DTGVSQNPRHKITKRGQNVTFRCDPISEHNRLYWYRQTLGQGPEFLTYFQNEAQLEKSRLLSDRFSAERPKGSFSTLEIQRTEQGDSAMYLCASLGVWGEQYFGPGTRLTVT.

This chain connects TRBV29-1 to TRBJ1-2; D gene uncertain. V lost 2 bases, J lost 6 bases, and 16 bases lay in between. Germline V gives CDR1 SQVTM, CDR2 ANQGSEA. The CDR3 extends over 14 amino acids. The chain's CDR3 is CSVERQVALNGYTF. CDR3 in DNA: TGCAGCGTTGAAAGGCAGGTGGCCCTCAATGGCTACACCTTC. Based on the CDR3 plus reference TRBV29-1 and TRBJ1-2, the full variable domain is SAVISQKPSRDICQRGTSLTIQCQVDSQVTMMFWYRQQPGQSLTLIATANQGSEATYESGFVIDKFPISRPNLTFSTLTVSNMSPEDSSIYLCSVERQVALNGYTFGSGTRLTVV.

This clone appeared a single time. V usage is TRBV19 and J usage is TRBJ1-5; no definite D call. V lost 3 bases and J 3 bases, leaving 12 bases between the germline ends. This CDR3 region has 15 residues. Germline lookup yields CDR1 LNHDA and CDR2 SQIVND (reference sequence). The CDR3 sequence: CASSINQAFNQPQHF. The CDR3, as DNA: TGTGCCAGTAGTATCAACCAGGCCTTCAATCAGCCCCAGCATTTT.

The chain recombines TRBV6-1 with TRBJ2-7; D is possibly TRBD2 (5 bases). Germline values: CDR1 MNHNS, CDR2 SASEGT. The CDR3 is 14 amino acids. V lost 3 bases to trimming and J lost 5 bases, with 14 bases between them. The CDR3 bases are TGTGCCAGCAGTGATACGGGGTGGTGGGACGAGCAGTACTTC. This codes for CASSDTGWWDEQYF.

This sequence joins TRBV28 and TRBJ1-3; no clear D. Trimming removed 8 bases at V and 4 bases at J, with 9 bases between. The germline V gene has CDR1 MDHEN and CDR2 SYDVKM. There are 12 residues in the CDR3. The CDR3, as DNA: TGTGCCAGCGGCCTCGGGGGAAACACCATATATTTT. It yields the protein CASGLGGNTIYF.

The J gene is TRBJ2-1, the V gene TRBV19; TRBD2 aligns across 14 bases. This CDR3 contains 19 residues. Germline V gene lookup returns CDR1 LNHDA and CDR2 SQIVND (reference sequence). V lost 6 bases, J lost 3 bases, and 13 bases stayed unmatched. CDR3 sequence reads: CASRGPGLAGDWGYNEQFF. The CDR3 nucleotides are TGTGCCAGTAGGGGGCCGGGACTAGCGGGAGACTGGGGCTACAATGAGCAGTTCTTC.

About this clone: In the same sample, other DNA sequences code for this CDR3. V is TRBV28 and J is TRBJ1-2; 9 bases are a match to TRBD1. The V gene end was trimmed by 6 bases and the J gene end by 5 bases; junction bases not matched to a gene: 4. The germline CDR1 and CDR2 sequences are MDHEN and SYDVKM. The length of the CDR3 is 13 residues. The DNA for the CDR3 is TGTGCCAGCAGCCTACAGGGGGCTTATGGCTACACCTTC. Protein product: CASSLQGAYGYTF.

The V gene is TRBV4-3, the J gene TRBJ2-7; 10 nucleotides align to TRBD1. V lost 4 bases to trimming and J lost 5 bases; unmatched junction nucleotides: 2. This CDR3 spans 13 amino acids. Germline lookup yields CDR1 LGHNA and CDR2 YSLEER. The DNA of the CDR3 is TGCGCCAGCAGCCTGACAGGGGGCGACGAGCAGTACTTC. Amino acids: CASSLTGGDEQYF.

The chain is built from TRBV2 and TRBJ2-1; tentatively, D is TRBD1 or TRBD2 (5 bases each). There are 13 residues in the CDR3. Trimming pared 6 bases from V and 8 bases from J, leaving 14 bases between. Germline-derived CDR1 and CDR2 are SNHLY and FYNNEI. This CDR3 is CASRGDSWDEQFF. The CDR3 coding sequence is TGTGCCAGCAGGGGGGATAGCTGGGATGAGCAGTTCTTC.

This rearrangement joins TRBV7-6 to TRBJ1-6; D not certain. The CDR3 totals 17 residues. Per the germline V gene, CDR1 is SGHVS and CDR2 is FNYEAQ. Between the trimmed V and J ends, which lost 6 bases and 0 bases, there was a span of 15 bases. CDR3 bases: TGTGCCAGCAGACCCCTAAAGCAGAGCTCCTATAATTCACCCCTCCACTTT. This gives the protein CASRPLKQSSYNSPLHF.

The rearrangement joins TRBV28 to TRBJ2-7; possibly TRBD2 for D (6 bases). V was trimmed by 2 bases and J by 0 bases, leaving 11 bases between them. The germline gives CDR1 MDHEN, CDR2 SYDVKM. The CDR3 is 15 residues long. The CDR3: CASSLEPSASYEQYF. The DNA for the CDR3 is TGTGCCAGCAGTTTAGAACCTAGCGCCTCCTACGAGCAGTACTTC.

In this sample, this clone turned up once. CDR3 sequence: CASSYSGGERAYEQYF. CDR3 nucleotides: TGTGCCAGCAGTTACTCGGGTGGGGAGCGGGCCTACGAGCAGTACTTC. J is TRBJ2-7 and V is TRBV6-5; tentatively, D is TRBD2 (6 bases). Trimming left V 0 bases short and J 2 bases short, with 14 bases between. The CDR3 sequence is 16 residues long. Looked up from germline, CDR1 is MNHEY and CDR2 is SVGAGI.

This chain joins TRBV7-6 and TRBJ2-7; tentatively, D is TRBD2 (5 bases). The germline V gene encodes CDR1 SGHVS and CDR2 FNYEAQ. CDR3 length: 13 amino acids. Trimming shortened V by 8 bases and J by 0 bases, and 11 bases separated the two germline ends. The CDR3 coding sequence is TGTGCCAGCTCGGGGAGCCGCTCCTACGAGCAGTACTTC. It codes for CASSGSRSYEQYF.

This clone was counted a single time. V gene TRBV15 combines with J gene TRBJ2-1; 8 bases are a match to TRBD1. V lost 5 bases and J lost 6; bases outside the gene matches: 6. The CDR3 is 14 amino acids. Per germline, CDR1 LNHNV and CDR2 YYDKDF (reference sequence). The CDR3 here is CATSLRQGLNEQFF. For the CDR3, the DNA is TGTGCCACCAGCCTACGACAGGGGCTCAATGAGCAGTTCTTC. The whole variable domain, remainder taken from reference TRBV15 and TRBJ2-1, is DAMVIQNPRYQVTQFGKPVTLSCSQTLNHNVMYWYQQKSSQAPKLLFHYYDKDFNNEADTPDNFQSRRPNTSFCFLDIRSPGLGDTAMYLCATSLRQGLNEQFFGPGTRLTVL.

Concerning this clone: Other DNA variants within this sample encode the same CDR3. The chain carries TRBV28 and TRBJ1-1; TRBD1 is a possible D gene (6 bases). CDR3 length: 14 residues. The germline CDR1 and CDR2 sequences are MDHEN and SYDVKM. The V and J ends lost 3 bases and 0 bases respectively, with 8 bases between them. In DNA form, the CDR3 reads TGTGCCAGCAGTTTTCAGGGGTTGAACACTGAAGCTTTCTTT. Translating it yields CASSFQGLNTEAFF.

With regard to this clone: The same CDR3 is also encoded by other DNA sequences in this sample. The V gene is TRBV2, the J gene TRBJ2-7; D ambiguous. There are 10 residues in the CDR3. In germline, CDR1 is SNHLY, CDR2 FYNNEI. The germline V and J ends were trimmed by 4 bases and 4 bases, with 2 bases remaining between them. This chain's CDR3 is CASSAYEQYF. DNA for the CDR3: TGTGCCAGCAGTGCTTACGAGCAGTACTTC.

This clone was counted between two and nine times. The rearrangement links TRBV5-1 to TRBJ1-3, with D unclear. V was trimmed by 0 bases and J by 4 bases, leaving 5 bases between them. The CDR3 loop spans 13 amino acids. The germline gives CDR1 SGHRS, CDR2 YFSETQ. CDR3: CASSLAWGNTIYF. CDR3 nucleotide sequence: TGCGCCAGCAGCTTGGCGTGGGGAAACACCATATATTTT.

This sequence joins TRBV14 and TRBJ2-1; D gene ambiguous. The germline CDR1 and CDR2 sequences are SGHDN and FVKESK. Deletions cut 4 bases from V and 1 base from J, with 5 bases between. CDR3 size: 13 residues. In nucleotides, the CDR3 is TGTGCCAGCAGCCCCTCTTCCTACAATGAGCAGTTCTTC. Its protein is CASSPSSYNEQFF.

The J gene is TRBJ1-1, the V gene TRBV7-9, with D hard to call. Trimming shortened V by 5 bases and J by 10 bases, and 26 bases separated the two germline ends. This CDR3 contains 16 residues. CDR1 and CDR2 (germline): SEHNR, FQNEAQ (reference sequence). CDR3 in amino acids: CASSPGPEHILIGAFF. The CDR3 DNA reads TGTGCCAGCAGCCCCGGGCCAGAACACATACTCATTGGAGCTTTCTTT. Filled out from reference TRBV7-9 and TRBJ1-1, the complete variable domain reads DTGVSQNPRHKITKRGQNVTFRCDPISEHNRLYWYRQTLGQGPEFLTYFQNEAQLEKSRLLSDRFSAERPKGSFSTLEIQRTEQGDSAMYLCASSPGPEHILIGAFFGQGTRLTVV.

This rearrangement joins TRBV6-6 to TRBJ2-2, with TRBD2 identical over 8 bases. Germline V gene data show CDR1 as MNHNY and CDR2 as SVGAGI (reference sequence). The CDR3 runs to 12 residues. The chain's CDR3 is CCSGTYTGELFF. Here the CDR3 DNA reads TGTTGTAGCGGGACCTACACCGGGGAGCTGTTTTTT.